This TCR beta chain was sequenced for a study of T cells after yellow fever vaccination. Study results and caveats: It was the secondary response that reached its peak faster, day 5 versus 15, but it was weaker.

TCRdb used MiXCR to reprocess the 5' RACE reads, holding one entry per CDR3 protein. The data show some 260,000 distinct CDR3 sequences, with about 5.2% seen just once and 3% to 4% held by the top ten. As concerns this clonotype: Its target is unknown.

With 3 bases removed from V and 6 bases from J, the gap between germline ends came to 12 bases. This CDR3 is built from 13 residues. Germline CDR1 LGHDT, CDR2 YNNKEL (reference sequence). Sequences were derived from CD4+ T cells sorted from PBMCs, sampled on the day of the yellow fever booster vaccination. The chain joins TRBV3-1 to TRBJ2-7; possibly TRBD2 for D (6 bases). This clonotype was obtained from a man in his late teens or twenties who received the YFV17D yellow fever vaccine. CDR3 DNA: TGTGCCAGCAGCCATGGGACTTGGGGCGAGCAGTACGTC. It yields the protein CASSHGTWGEQYV.